The rows below give T cell receptor beta chains drawn from one sample of a study of T cell repertoires in cytomegalovirus infection. TCRdb passed the reads through MiXCR, listing each CDR3 protein once. The profile shows about 340,000 distinct CDR3 sequences, about 27% of them singletons. What these receptors recognize is not known. Sequenced material: cultured PBMCs, taken from culture after CMV antigen stimulation. The source of these receptors is a human donor in good health (CMV status not recorded). Some clones in this sample may be carry-over from other donors' samples. Both conserved end residues are part of each CDR3. The order of the fields is V gene, CDR3 length, D gene, J gene, clone size, CDR3 protein, CDR3 DNA. A D gene is named only where the DNA matches it firmly. Not all rows give a size; the values are once, few, many and, for expanded clones, a class.

v_call: TRBV7-9
cdr3_length: 11
d_call: NA
j_call: TRBJ1-2
clone_size: few
cdr3_aa: CASSRDGGPTF
cdr3_nt: TGTGCCAGCAGCCGGGACGGCGGGCCCACCTTC

v_call: TRBV5-4
cdr3_length: 15
d_call: TRBD1
j_call: TRBJ2-3
clone_size: NA
cdr3_aa: CASSSGTGVTDTQYF
cdr3_nt: TGTGCCAGCAGCTCCGGGACAGGGGTGACAGATACGCAGTATTTT

v_call: TRBV7-7
cdr3_length: 15
d_call: NA
j_call: TRBJ1-2
clone_size: NA
cdr3_aa: CASSLDATGQYGYTF
cdr3_nt: TGTGCCAGCAGCTTAGATGCCACAGGGCAGTATGGCTACACCTTC

v_call: TRBV14
cdr3_length: 18
d_call: TRBD1
j_call: TRBJ2-6
clone_size: few
cdr3_aa: CASSLWTGRGSGANVLTF
cdr3_nt: TGTGCCAGCAGCCTCTGGACAGGGCGAGGGTCTGGGGCCAACGTCCTGACTTTC

v_call: TRBV27
cdr3_length: 12
d_call: NA
j_call: TRBJ2-2
clone_size: few
cdr3_aa: CASSPRWGELFF
cdr3_nt: TGTGCCAGCAGTCCCCGATGGGGGGAGCTGTTTTTT

v_call: TRBV2
cdr3_length: 15
d_call: NA
j_call: TRBJ2-7
clone_size: many
cdr3_aa: CASSEFRGSSLEQYF
cdr3_nt: TGTGCCAGCAGTGAATTTAGGGGCAGTAGTCTCGAGCAGTACTTC

v_call: TRBV5-4
cdr3_length: 16
d_call: TRBD2
j_call: TRBJ2-1
clone_size: NA
cdr3_aa: CASSGTSAYSYNEQFF
cdr3_nt: TGTGCCAGCAGCGGGACTAGCGCTTACTCCTACAATGAGCAGTTCTTC

v_call: TRBV5-6
cdr3_length: 14
d_call: TRBD2
j_call: TRBJ2-7
clone_size: NA
cdr3_aa: CASSAWDYPYEQYF
cdr3_nt: TGTGCCAGCAGCGCCTGGGACTACCCCTACGAGCAGTACTTC

v_call: TRBV5-1
cdr3_length: 15
d_call: NA
j_call: TRBJ1-6
clone_size: many
cdr3_aa: CASSPRASRDSPLHF
cdr3_nt: TGCGCCAGCAGCCCTCGCGCGTCAAGAGATTCACCCCTCCACTTT

v_call: TRBV7-3
cdr3_length: 16
d_call: NA
j_call: TRBJ2-3
clone_size: NA
cdr3_aa: CASSLRGAGLTDTQYF
cdr3_nt: TGTGCCAGCAGCCTTAGGGGAGCGGGCCTCACAGATACGCAGTATTTT

v_call: TRBV12-3/TRBV12-4
cdr3_length: 14
d_call: NA
j_call: TRBJ1-5
clone_size: NA
cdr3_aa: CASSLVRSSQPQHF
cdr3_nt: TGTGCCAGCAGTTTGGTCAGGTCGAGCCAGCCCCAGCATTTT

v_call: TRBV5-1
cdr3_length: 15
d_call: NA
j_call: TRBJ2-6
clone_size: NA
cdr3_aa: CASSPSGPGANVLTF
cdr3_nt: TGCGCCAGCAGCCCTTCGGGCCCCGGGGCCAACGTCCTGACTTTC

v_call: TRBV7-6
cdr3_length: 14
d_call: TRBD2
j_call: TRBJ2-5
clone_size: few
cdr3_aa: CASSLGRGGETQYF
cdr3_nt: TGTGCCAGCAGCTTAGGGCGGGGGGGAGAGACCCAGTACTTC

v_call: TRBV7-9
cdr3_length: 15
d_call: NA
j_call: TRBJ1-1
clone_size: NA
cdr3_aa: CASSLEGTANTEAFF
cdr3_nt: TGTGCCAGCAGCTTAGAAGGGACGGCGAACACTGAAGCTTTCTTT

v_call: TRBV7-9
cdr3_length: 13
d_call: NA
j_call: TRBJ1-3
clone_size: NA
cdr3_aa: CASRAGNLNTIYF
cdr3_nt: TGTGCCAGCAGGGCAGGGAACCTAAACACCATATATTTT

v_call: TRBV27
cdr3_length: 15
d_call: NA
j_call: TRBJ1-5
clone_size: NA
cdr3_aa: CASSLEADSNQPQHF
cdr3_nt: TGTGCCAGCAGTTTAGAGGCAGATAGCAATCAGCCCCAGCATTTT

v_call: TRBV7-9
cdr3_length: 15
d_call: TRBD1
j_call: TRBJ1-6
clone_size: few
cdr3_aa: CASSGRQGFNSPLHF
cdr3_nt: TGTGCCAGCAGCGGTCGACAGGGGTTTAATTCACCCCTCCACTTT

v_call: TRBV19
cdr3_length: 12
d_call: NA
j_call: TRBJ2-1
clone_size: NA
cdr3_aa: CATQSSYNEQFF
cdr3_nt: TGTGCCACCCAAAGCTCCTACAATGAGCAGTTCTTC

v_call: TRBV9
cdr3_length: 15
d_call: TRBD2
j_call: TRBJ2-3
clone_size: NA
cdr3_aa: CASSEAAGGTDTQYF
cdr3_nt: TGTGCCAGCAGCGAGGCTGCGGGGGGCACAGATACGCAGTATTTT

v_call: TRBV5-5
cdr3_length: 14
d_call: NA
j_call: TRBJ1-6
clone_size: NA
cdr3_aa: CASSYDQGNSPLHF
cdr3_nt: TGTGCCAGCAGCTACGACCAGGGTAATTCACCCCTCCACTTT